These T cell receptor beta chains were read from a single sample in a study of shared clonotypes between healthy human individuals. The data were produced by immunoSEQ multiplex PCR, yet TCRdb's version contains in-frame clones alone and is incomplete. The sample lists approximately 2.3 million clones, 85% to 95% seen once, with 0.3% to 0.4% in the top ten. The sequenced sample consisted of naive CD4+ T cells from PBMCs. These receptors all stem from a man younger than 35 in good health. Some clones in this sample may be carry-over from other donors' samples. CDR3s include the opening cysteine and the closing phenylalanine or tryptophan. The D gene is left open where the match is weak. The size entry is marked missing in some rows and otherwise reads once, few, many or a size class.

size: .
V: TRBV5-1
J: TRBJ2-7
D: .
DNA: TGCGCCAGCAGCTTGGTCGGGGGATACTACGAGCAGTACTTC
CDR3: CASSLVGGYYEQYF

size: .
V: TRBV7-2
J: TRBJ2-7
D: .
DNA: TGTGCCAGCAGCTTAGATGCGGGCGGGCAGTACTTC
CDR3: CASSLDAGGQYF

size: .
V: TRBV29-1
J: TRBJ2-5
D: .
DNA: TGCGGGTCGCGCCAGGGAGAAGAGACCCAGTACTTC
CDR3: CGSRQGEETQYF

size: once
V: TRBV5-1
J: TRBJ2-3
D: .
DNA: TGCGCCAGCAGCTTGGAGGGTGCTGCGAGAGATACGCAGTATTTT
CDR3: CASSLEGAARDTQYF

size: few
V: TRBV27
J: TRBJ1-4
D: TRBD1
DNA: TGTGCCAGCAGAATGGGACAGTATAATGAAAAACTGTTTTTT
CDR3: CASRMGQYNEKLFF

size: .
V: TRBV7-3
J: TRBJ2-1
D: TRBD2
DNA: TGTGCCAGCAGCTCACTAGCGGGACTATACAATGAGCAGTTCTTC
CDR3: CASSSLAGLYNEQFF

size: .
V: TRBV30
J: TRBJ2-2
D: TRBD1
DNA: TGTGCCTGGAGTGTACAGGGGGCGGAAACCGGGGAGCTGTTTTTT
CDR3: CAWSVQGAETGELFF

size: .
V: TRBV5-4
J: TRBJ2-7
D: .
DNA: TGTGCCAGCAGCTTGGGAGGGGGTAGTAGGGCGTACGAGCAGTACTTC
CDR3: CASSLGGGSRAYEQYF

size: .
V: TRBV28
J: TRBJ2-1
D: .
DNA: TGTGCCAGCAGTTTTCTCGGGGTCTCGGAGAGAGGGGGCTCCTACAATGAGCAGTTCTTC
CDR3: CASSFLGVSERGGSYNEQFF

size: .
V: TRBV7-2
J: TRBJ1-3
D: .
DNA: TGTGCCAGCAACTTTGGCCGCTCTGGAAACACCATATATTTT
CDR3: CASNFGRSGNTIYF

size: .
V: TRBV10-3
J: TRBJ1-1
D: .
DNA: TGTGCCATCAATATGGGGGGCCTTTTGAACACTGAAGCTTTCTTT
CDR3: CAINMGGLLNTEAFF

size: few
V: TRBV15
J: TRBJ1-1
D: TRBD1
DNA: TGTGCCACCAGCAGGGACAGGGGGATTGAAGCTTTCTTT
CDR3: CATSRDRGIEAFF

size: .
V: TRBV6-5
J: TRBJ2-1
D: TRBD2
DNA: TGTGGCGGGACTAGCGGGAGGAATGAGCAGTTCTTC
CDR3: CGGTSGRNEQFF